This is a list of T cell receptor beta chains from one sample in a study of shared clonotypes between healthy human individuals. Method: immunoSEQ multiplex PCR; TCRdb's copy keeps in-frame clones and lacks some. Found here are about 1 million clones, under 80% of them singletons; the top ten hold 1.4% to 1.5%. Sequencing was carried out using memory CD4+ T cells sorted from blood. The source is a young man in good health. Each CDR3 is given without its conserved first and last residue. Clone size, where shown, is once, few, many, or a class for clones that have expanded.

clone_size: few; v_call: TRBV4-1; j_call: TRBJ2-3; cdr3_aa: ASSLGWSTDTQY
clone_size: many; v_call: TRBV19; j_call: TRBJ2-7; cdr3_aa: ASSIAGQGVYEQY
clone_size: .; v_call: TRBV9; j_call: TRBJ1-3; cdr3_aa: ASSAQTGSDSGNTIY
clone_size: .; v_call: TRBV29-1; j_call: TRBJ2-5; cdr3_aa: SVDSRQETQY
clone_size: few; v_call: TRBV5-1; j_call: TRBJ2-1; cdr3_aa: ASTMGQGRSEQF
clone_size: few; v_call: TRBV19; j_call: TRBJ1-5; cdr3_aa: ASSIGTDLPQH
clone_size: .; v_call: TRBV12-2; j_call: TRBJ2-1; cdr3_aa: ASRLGQGGNEQF
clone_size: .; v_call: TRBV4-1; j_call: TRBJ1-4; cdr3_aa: ASSQGGVLGNEKLF
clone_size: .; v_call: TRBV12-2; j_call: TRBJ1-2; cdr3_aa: ASRLGLEVYGYT
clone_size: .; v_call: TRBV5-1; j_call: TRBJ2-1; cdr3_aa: ASSSTGGKVDEQF
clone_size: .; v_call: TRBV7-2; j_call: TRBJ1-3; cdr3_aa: ASSTRTALGSGNTIY
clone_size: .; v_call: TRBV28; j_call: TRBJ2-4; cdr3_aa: ASSFGGRDIQY
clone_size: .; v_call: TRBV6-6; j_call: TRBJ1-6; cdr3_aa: ASSYTTRSPLH
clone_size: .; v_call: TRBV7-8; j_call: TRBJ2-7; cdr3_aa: ASSFTRSSYEQY
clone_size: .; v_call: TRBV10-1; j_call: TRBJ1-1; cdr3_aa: ASSPNRGGTEAF
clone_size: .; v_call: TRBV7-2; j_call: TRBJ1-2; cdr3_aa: ASSLKGTYGYT
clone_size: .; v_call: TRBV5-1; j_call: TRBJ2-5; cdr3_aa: ASSRGSGETQY
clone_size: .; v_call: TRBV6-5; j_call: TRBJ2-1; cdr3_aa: ASSWGLEQF
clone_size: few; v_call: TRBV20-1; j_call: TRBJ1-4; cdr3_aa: SASTNEKLF